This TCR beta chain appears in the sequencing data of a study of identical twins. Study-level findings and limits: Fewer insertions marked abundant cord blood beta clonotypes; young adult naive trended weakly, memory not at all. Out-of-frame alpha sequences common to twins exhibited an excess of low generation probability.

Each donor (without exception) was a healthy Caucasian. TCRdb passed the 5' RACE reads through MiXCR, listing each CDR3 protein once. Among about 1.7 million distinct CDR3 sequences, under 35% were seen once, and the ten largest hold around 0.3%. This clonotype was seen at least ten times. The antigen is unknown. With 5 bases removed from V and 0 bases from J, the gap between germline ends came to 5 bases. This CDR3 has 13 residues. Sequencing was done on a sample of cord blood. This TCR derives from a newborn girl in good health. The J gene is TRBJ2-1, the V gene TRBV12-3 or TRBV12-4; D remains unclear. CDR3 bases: TGTGCCAGCAGTCAAAGCTCCTACAATGAGCAGTTCTTC. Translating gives CASSQSSYNEQFF.